Below, one TCR beta chain is given with its context. These data come from a study of OX40 agonist ivuxolimab in advanced cancers. The wider study: Dose-escalation patients were diagnosed with hepatocellular carcinoma, melanoma, renal cell cancer or head and neck cancer.

Sequenced by immunoSEQ multiplex PCR; TCRdb stores in-frame clones only, minus some. The data show 85,000 to 100,000 clones, roughly 94% seen once. Germline CDR1 is LNHDA and CDR2 is SQIVND (reference sequence). The ends lost 3 bases at V and 0 bases at J; junction bases unmatched: 4. The CDR3 spans 16 residues. The V and J genes are TRBV19 and TRBJ1-3, with 8 bases identical to TRBD1. This sample comprised CD4+ or CD8+ T cells sorted from blood, obtained in a trial of the OX40 agonist ivuxolimab. The sequence was collected from an adult with an advanced solid tumor such as melanoma, head and neck, liver or kidney cancer. In DNA, the CDR3 is TGTGCCAGTAGTATCCGGGACAGGTACTCTGGAAACACCATATATTTT. Its protein is CASSIRDRYSGNTIYF.